The 2 T cell receptor beta chains listed next were all sequenced from one sample in a study of cytomegalovirus exposure and HLA in healthy donors. The primer mix had 60 Vbeta and 13 Jbeta primers. Assay: immunoSEQ multiplex PCR; the TCRdb copy retains only in-frame clones and omits some. This table holds approximately 70,000 clones, around 80% found once. The sequencing input was PBMCs. These receptors came from a man aged 35-49 years in good health and CMV-seronegative.

The rearrangement uses TRBV10-1 and TRBJ1-4; 7 nucleotides line up with TRBD1. Germline V gives CDR1 WNHNN, CDR2 SYGVQD (reference sequence). J gave up 10 bases and V 0 bases, and 2 bases lay outside the gene matches. This CDR3 has 13 amino acids. The CDR3 nucleotides are TGCGCCAGCAGTGAGTCGTCAGGGGGAAAACTGTTTTTT. This translates into CASSESSGGKLFF.

This sequence joins TRBV2 and TRBJ2-7, with 7 bases lining up with TRBD1. Germline V gives CDR1 SNHLY, CDR2 FYNNEI. This CDR3 is 13 amino acids long. V was clipped by 1 base and J by 6 bases; unmatched bases: 3. In DNA, the CDR3 is TGTGCCAGCAGTGAAGTGGACAGGCCCGAGCAGTACTTC. Translating gives CASSEVDRPEQYF.